These 18 T cell receptor beta chains were all obtained from the same sample, sequenced in a study of blood T cell repertoires in COVID-19. Assay used: immunoSEQ multiplex PCR; TCRdb lists only in-frame clones, some missing. The data show 200,000 to 250,000 clones, about 80% seen once. Sequencing was carried out using peripheral blood. These receptors were obtained from a woman aged 80 or older with COVID-19, enrolled during active disease.

The CDR3, as DNA: TGTGCCATCAGGGGACAGAATTCCTACAATGAGCAGTTCTTC. It codes for CAIRGQNSYNEQFF. The J gene is TRBJ2-1, the V gene TRBV10-3; 7 nucleotides align to TRBD1. Trimming took 6 bases from V and 1 from J; bases not matched to a gene: 3. This CDR3 region has 14 residues. CDR1 and CDR2 (germline): ENHRY, SYGVKD.

The chain links TRBV18 to TRBJ1-2, with D possibly TRBD1 on 5 matching bases. This CDR3 spans 14 amino acids. CDR1 and CDR2 (germline): KGHSH, LQKENI. V lost 4 bases and J lost 8, with 17 bases in between. This CDR3 is CASSHPTEGVGYTF. The CDR3 DNA sequence: TGTGCCAGCTCACACCCCACCGAAGGGGTGGGCTACACCTTC.

This clone was recorded a few times. This chain joins TRBV9 and TRBJ1-4, with 8 nucleotides matching TRBD1. Germline trimming cut 0 bases from V and 5 bases from J; bases unmatched to any gene: 3. Germline V gives CDR1 SGDLS, CDR2 YYNGEE. The CDR3 spans 15 residues. CDR3: CASSVAGTGNEKLFF. In DNA, the CDR3 is TGTGCCAGCAGCGTAGCCGGGACAGGAAATGAAAAACTGTTTTTT.

This clone was seen only a few times. The chain links TRBV18 to TRBJ1-5; 7 bases align to TRBD1. The CDR3 loop spans 16 amino acids. With 3 bases clipped from V and 5 bases from J, the junction kept 10 bases outside the gene matches. Germline V gene lookup returns CDR1 KGHSH and CDR2 LQKENI. The CDR3 bases are TGTGCCAGCTCACCCCTCGGGGGACAGAACCATCAGCCCCAGCATTTT. This gives the protein CASSPLGGQNHQPQHF.

The J gene is TRBJ2-2, the V gene TRBV19; 9 nucleotides agree with TRBD2. CDR1 and CDR2 from the germline V gene are LNHDA and SQIVND (reference sequence). This CDR3 has 14 amino acids. V was clipped by 7 bases and J by 7 bases; unmatched bases: 7. CDR3 DNA: TGTGCCAGTATAGCGGGAGATGGGGGCGGGGAGCTGTTTTTT. Protein product: CASIAGDGGGELFF.

V gene TRBV24-1 combines with J gene TRBJ2-5; tentatively, D is TRBD1 (6 bases). Per the germline V gene, CDR1 is KGHDR and CDR2 is SFDVKD. Trimming left V 7 bases short and J 3 bases short, with 14 bases between. The CDR3 is 14 amino acids. For the CDR3, the DNA is TGTGCCACCAGGGAGACAGGTAAAGAAGAGACCCAGTACTTC. As protein: CATRETGKEETQYF.

The J gene is TRBJ1-1, the V gene TRBV18, with D tentatively TRBD1 (5 bases). The CDR3 spans 16 residues. The V and J ends lost 2 bases and 5 bases respectively, with 18 bases between them. Looked up from germline, CDR1 is KGHSH and CDR2 is LQKENI. The CDR3 sequence is CASSPGRGNVGTEAFF. The CDR3 DNA reads TGTGCCAGCTCACCAGGAAGGGGTAACGTCGGGACTGAAGCTTTCTTT.

This clone was found once. The chain has TRBV28 and TRBJ1-2, with D possibly matching TRBD1 (5 bases). The CDR3 spans 14 residues. The V gene lost 5 bases and the J gene lost 4 bases, with 14 bases spanning the gap. Per the germline V gene, CDR1 is MDHEN and CDR2 is SYDVKM. As DNA, the CDR3 is TGTGCCAGCAGTAGAACCCAGGGTGGCTATGGCTACACCTTC. Translating it yields CASSRTQGGYGYTF.

To note about this clone: Different DNA sequences within this sample yield the same CDR3. The chain links TRBV12-3 or TRBV12-4 to TRBJ2-1; 7 bases are a match to TRBD2. The V and J ends lost 6 bases and 4 bases, in that order; junction bases with no gene match: 3. CDR3 length equals 13 residues. CDR3 residues: CASRGGVYNEQFF. The CDR3 bases are TGTGCCAGCAGGGGAGGGGTATACAATGAGCAGTTCTTC.

The V call is TRBV19, the J call TRBJ2-3; 11 nucleotides align to TRBD2. V lost 6 bases to trimming and J lost 4 bases; unmatched junction nucleotides: 9. CDR1 LNHDA and CDR2 SQIVND come from the germline V gene (reference sequence). This CDR3 spans 16 amino acids. This CDR3 reads CASSPLAGGTADTQYF. CDR3 nucleotide sequence: TGTGCCAGTAGCCCCCTAGCGGGGGGCACGGCAGATACGCAGTATTTT.

A note on this clone: Other DNA variants within this sample encode the same CDR3. The chain recombines TRBV6-5 with TRBJ2-7; the match to TRBD1 covers 10 bases. The V gene's germline CDR1 is MNHEY and CDR2 SVGAGI. This CDR3 has 14 residues. The junction had 0 bases not matched to a gene; V was cut back by 2 bases and J by 2 bases. The CDR3 region has the DNA TGTGCCAGCAGTTACGGGACAGGGGCCTACGAGCAGTACTTC. This translates into CASSYGTGAYEQYF.

The rearrangement joins TRBV12-3 or TRBV12-4 to TRBJ2-1, with a weak D call TRBD2 (6 bases). The CDR3 consists of 13 residues. V lost 7 bases to trimming and J lost 12 bases, with 19 bases between them. The CDR3 reads CASTRDSLGGQFF. The CDR3 bases are TGTGCCAGCACCCGGGACTCCTTAGGTGGGCAGTTCTTC.

The CDR3 reads CASSLGQEREAFF. The DNA of the CDR3 is TGTGCCAGCAGCCTGGGACAGGAGAGAGAAGCTTTCTTT. V usage is TRBV12-3 or TRBV12-4 and J usage is TRBJ1-1; the match to TRBD1 covers 8 bases. The J segment lost 8 bases and the V segment lost 6 bases, leaving 8 bases of the junction unmatched. The CDR3 runs 13 residues.

This clone was seen a single time. The genes are TRBV3-1 (or the pseudogene TRBV3-2) and TRBJ1-1; 11 positions match TRBD1. There are 14 residues in the CDR3. Germline CDR1 LGHDT, CDR2 YNNKEL (reference sequence). The V segment lost 5 bases and the J segment 3 bases; nucleotides outside the gene matches: 2. The CDR3 bases are TGTGCCAGCAGCAGGACAGGGGGCGACACTGAAGCTTTCTTT. Its protein is CASSRTGGDTEAFF.

The J gene is TRBJ2-5, the V gene TRBV14, with a possible D match to TRBD2 (5 bases). Germline assignment: CDR1 SGHDN and CDR2 FVKESK. The CDR3 is 14 residues long. V shed 6 bases and J shed 3 bases, with 14 bases lying between them. CDR3 DNA: TGTGCCAGCAGGCTACCTCGAGCGGAAGAGACCCAGTACTTC. It translates to CASRLPRAEETQYF.

The rearrangement links TRBV3-1 (or the pseudogene TRBV3-2) to TRBJ2-3; D is perhaps TRBD2 (6 bases). The CDR3 is made up of 12 amino acids. The V and J ends lost 1 base and 7 bases respectively, with 6 bases between them. Per the germline V gene, CDR1 is LGHDT and CDR2 is YNNKEL (reference sequence). The CDR3 region has the DNA TGTGCCAGCAGCCAAGGGGACTATACGCAGTATTTT. This encodes CASSQGDYTQYF.

This sequence joins TRBV19 and TRBJ2-2; 13 bases match TRBD2. The CDR3 loop spans 17 amino acids. Trimming at V came to 8 bases and at J to 0 bases, leaving 6 bases not matched to a gene. CDR1 is LNHDA and CDR2 is SQIVND in the germline V gene (reference sequence). The CDR3 loop reads CASSVGTSGANTGELFF. The CDR3 region has the DNA TGTGCCAGTTCGGTAGGGACTAGCGGGGCGAACACCGGGGAGCTGTTTTTT.

The CDR3 bases are TGTGCCAGCAGCCACGAGGGAATCTCTGGAAACACCATATATTTT. Its translation: CASSHEGISGNTIYF. The V gene is TRBV3-1 (or the pseudogene TRBV3-2), the J gene TRBJ1-3, with D hard to call. CDR3 length equals 15 residues. V lost 3 bases to trimming and J lost 0 bases, with 9 bases between them. Germline-derived CDR1 and CDR2 are LGHDT and YNNKEL (reference sequence).